This TCR beta chain was identified in a study of neurological immune-mediated disorders. Study results and caveats: There was no clinical or MRI feature that showed an association with the multiple sclerosis repertoire cluster.

For this clonotype: Its antigen remains unidentified.

TCRdb reprocessed the 5' RACE reads with MiXCR, giving one entry per CDR3 protein. The data show some 61,000 distinct CDR3 sequences, with almost 4% seen just once and approximately 1.2% held by the top ten. This CDR3 has 15 amino acids. J lost 3 bases, V lost 4 bases, and 4 bases had no gene match. Germline V lookup: CDR1 SGHDT, CDR2 YYEEEE. The TCR originated in a man aged 25 to 45 with multiple sclerosis. The chain employs TRBV5-6 and TRBJ2-3; 11 nucleotides align to TRBD2. The sample taken for sequencing was PBMCs. The CDR3 DNA follows: TGTGCCAGCAGCCCTGGGACTAGCGGAACAGATACGCAGTATTTT. Protein: CASSPGTSGTDTQYF. The full variable domain, completed using reference TRBV5-6 and TRBJ2-3, is DAGVTQSPTHLIKTRGQQVTLRCSPKSGHDTVSWYQQALGQGPQFIFQYYEEEERQRGNFPDRFSGHQFPNYSSELNVNALLLGDSALYLCASSPGTSGTDTQYFGPGTRLTVL.